The 15 T cell receptor beta chains in this list originate from one sample, sequenced in a study of resident and recirculating memory T cells in vitiligo. Measured with immunoSEQ multiplex PCR; TCRdb has only the in-frame clones, and not every one. The table shows tens of thousands of clones, with just over 90% occurring only once. Sequenced material: blood. These receptors came from a male donor with vitiligo.

This clone has only one observation. The V and J genes are TRBV6-6 and TRBJ1-5; unclear D gene. The V gene lost 6 bases and the J gene lost 7 bases, with 22 bases spanning the gap. Germline assignment: CDR1 MNHNY and CDR2 SVGAGI (reference sequence). The length of the CDR3 is 16 residues. Here the CDR3 reads CASRTPSDASGQPQHF. DNA for the CDR3: TGTGCCAGCAGGACGCCCTCAGACGCTTCGGGGCAGCCCCAGCATTTT.

A single count supports this clone. The J gene is TRBJ2-7, the V gene TRBV5-1, with 10 bases lining up with TRBD1. Unmatched junction bases numbered 9, after V lost 3 bases and J lost 6 bases. CDR1 is SGHRS, CDR2 YFSETQ, per germline. This CDR3 has 15 residues. DNA for the CDR3: TGCGCCAGCAGCTCTCGGGACAGGGGTGCATCCGAGCAGTACTTC. Amino acids: CASSSRDRGASEQYF.

This chain uses TRBV4-2 with TRBJ2-2, with TRBD2 as a possible D gene (6 bases). Germline CDR1 LGHNA, CDR2 YNFKEQ. The CDR3 has 15 amino acids. V was cut by 4 bases and J by 6 bases, with 15 bases left in between. CDR3 nucleotide sequence: TGTGCCAGCAGCCCGGAGGGACGAGAGGCCGGGGAGCTGTTTTTT. It codes for CASSPEGREAGELFF.

The genes are TRBV7-3 and TRBJ2-1; 9 bases map to TRBD1. Germline trimming cut 5 bases from V and 10 bases from J; bases unmatched to any gene: 15. This CDR3 comprises 16 residues. Germline CDR1 SGHTA, CDR2 FQGTGA. CDR3 protein: CASSPKGQGRTGEQFF. In DNA, the CDR3 is TGTGCCAGCAGCCCCAAAGGACAGGGGCGGACAGGGGAGCAGTTCTTC.

This clone was picked up one time. V usage is TRBV27 and J usage is TRBJ1-1; 8 bases fit TRBD1. CDR3 length equals 13 residues. Trimming removed 5 bases from V and 5 bases from J; junction bases left unmatched: 4. Germline V gives CDR1 MNHEY, CDR2 SMNVEV (reference sequence). The CDR3 DNA follows: TGTGCCAGCAGTGCTAGGACAGGGACTGAAGCTTTCTTT. The encoded protein is CASSARTGTEAFF.

The rearrangement joins TRBV6-6 to TRBJ1-1; D unclear. Germline-derived CDR1 and CDR2 are MNHNY and SVGAGI (reference sequence). This CDR3 contains 11 residues. Between the trimmed V and J ends, which lost 2 bases and 6 bases, there was a span of 4 bases. The chain's CDR3 is CASSYTAEAFF. In nucleotides, the CDR3 is TGTGCCAGCAGTTACACGGCTGAAGCTTTCTTT.

The chain combines TRBV7-2 with TRBJ2-7, with TRBD2 as a possible D gene (7 bases). V dropped 2 bases and J dropped 1 base, with 15 bases sitting between them. The CDR3 is 16 residues long. Germline V CDR1 and CDR2: SGHTA, FQGNSA. The CDR3 region is CASSLNRAGASYEQYF. CDR3 bases: TGTGCCAGCAGCTTAAACCGGGCGGGGGCGTCCTACGAGCAGTACTTC.

The V gene is TRBV19, the J gene TRBJ2-5; TRBD1 agrees at 12 bases. V gave up 4 bases and J gave up 4 bases; unmatched junction bases: 4. Germline values: CDR1 LNHDA, CDR2 SQIVND (reference sequence). The length of the CDR3 is 15 residues. CDR3 sequence: CASSTRDRGRETQYF. The CDR3 DNA reads as TGTGCCAGTAGTACCCGGGACAGGGGGCGAGAGACCCAGTACTTC.

The CDR3 DNA is TGTGCCAGCAGCTCCGGGACAGTTAATTCACCCCTCCACTTT. It yields the protein CASSSGTVNSPLHF. This chain connects TRBV6-5 to TRBJ1-6, with 7 positions matching TRBD1. The germline gives CDR1 MNHEY, CDR2 SVGAGI. CDR3 length: 14 residues. After removal of 6 bases from V and 6 bases from J, the junction contained 5 bases not matched to a gene.

V usage is TRBV19 and J usage is TRBJ2-1; D unclear. CDR3 length equals 13 residues. V lost 2 bases, J lost 8 bases, and 10 bases lay in between. Germline V gene sequence: CDR1 LNHDA, CDR2 SQIVND (reference sequence). The chain's CDR3 is CASSIRSVHEQFF. Here the CDR3 DNA reads TGTGCCAGTAGTATAAGATCGGTCCATGAGCAGTTCTTC.

This clone was observed a few times. The chain's CDR3 is CSSSPPTSGATDTQYF. The CDR3 bases are TGCAGCTCTAGCCCCCCGACTAGCGGGGCGACAGATACGCAGTATTTT. The chain joins TRBV29-1 to TRBJ2-3; 11 bases match TRBD2. The germline V gene has CDR1 SQVTM and CDR2 ANQGSEA. The trim removed 8 bases at V and 3 bases at J, leaving 13 bases unmatched. CDR3 length equals 16 residues.

V gene TRBV7-9 combines with J gene TRBJ1-2, with D perhaps matching TRBD1 (6 bases). Deletions cut 2 bases from V and 0 bases from J, with 19 bases between. The CDR3 sequence is 18 residues long. CDR1 SEHNR and CDR2 FQNEAQ come from the germline V gene (reference sequence). This CDR3 reads CASSLLGAGGTANYGYTF. CDR3 in DNA: TGTGCCAGCAGCTTACTGGGGGCGGGAGGAACAGCTAACTATGGCTACACCTTC.

This rearrangement joins TRBV10-3 to TRBJ2-3; TRBD2 matches at 13 bases. J gave up 2 bases and V 5 bases, and 7 bases lay outside the gene matches. From germline, CDR1 is ENHRY and CDR2 SYGVKD. The CDR3 has 17 residues. The CDR3 protein is CAISSGLAGANTDTQYF. CDR3 coding DNA: TGTGCCATCAGTTCCGGACTAGCGGGGGCGAACACAGATACGCAGTATTTT.

The chain has TRBV14 and TRBJ2-5; D is possibly TRBD1 (5 bases). The germline gives CDR1 SGHDN, CDR2 FVKESK. Between the trimmed V and J ends, which lost 4 bases and 4 bases, there was a span of 22 bases. The CDR3 contains 17 residues. The CDR3 DNA follows: TGTGCCAGCAGCCCCGACGTACCCAGGCAGGGTGTAGAGACCCAGTACTTC. This gives the protein CASSPDVPRQGVETQYF.

The gene calls are TRBV9 and TRBJ1-2; 8 nucleotides agree with TRBD1. Trimming took 4 bases from V and 3 from J; bases not matched to a gene: 11. CDR1 and CDR2 (germline): SGDLS, YYNGEE. The CDR3 runs to 16 residues. In DNA, the CDR3 is TGTGCCAGCAGCTCCTCGGACAGGGCATTTTACTATGGCTACACCTTC. This encodes CASSSSDRAFYYGYTF.